This T cell receptor (beta chain) was documented in a study of shared clonotypes between healthy human individuals. The table came from immunoSEQ multiplex PCR; TCRdb's copy has only in-frame clones and leaves some out. The table records roughly 1,100,000 clones, around 74% of them present only once. CDR3 length: 14 amino acids. Looked up from germline, CDR1 is SNHLY and CDR2 is FYNNEI. V lost 7 bases, J lost 5 bases, and 14 bases lay in between. The sequence came from a man aged 18-30 years in good health. Sequences were obtained from memory CD4+ T cells sorted from blood. The subset here: CD45RA-negative fraction. The V gene is TRBV2, the J gene TRBJ1-4; D uncertain. This CDR3 is CASTDLTGNEKLFF. DNA for the CDR3: TGTGCCAGCACGGATCTCACCGGCAATGAAAAACTGTTTTTT.